The T cell receptor beta chain under discussion was sequenced for a study of T cells in Graves' hyperthyroidism and ophthalmopathy. This clonotype occurred many times. Amplified TCR beta CDR3 regions derived from RNA transcripts. The primer set for the first-round RT-PCR of the TCR CDR3 was HTBI. TCRdb called the multiplex PCR reads again in MiXCR, with one record for every CDR3 protein. Among fewer than 450,000 distinct CDR3 sequences, approximately 18% were seen once, and the ten largest hold 40% to 45%. In germline, CDR1 is SNHLY, CDR2 FYNNEI. The length of the CDR3 is 13 residues. V was clipped by 6 bases and J by 8 bases, with 14 bases between them.

The sequence came from a man aged 18 to 29 with Graves' ophthalmopathy. Sequenced: blood. This chain links TRBV2 with TRBJ2-4; TRBD1 is a possible D gene (5 bases). Here the CDR3 DNA reads TGTGCCAGCAGCTCCGAGACAGTCGACATTCAGTACTTC. This encodes CASSSETVDIQYF.